This TCR beta chain derives from a study of blood T cell repertoires in COVID-19. Trimming at V came to 0 bases and at J to 7 bases, leaving 2 bases not matched to a gene. Germline assignment: CDR1 SGHRS and CDR2 YFSETQ. The CDR3 is 14 amino acids. Only in-frame clones appear in the TCRdb table, and some are missing; sequencing was by immunoSEQ multiplex PCR. This table holds approximately 220,000 clones, more than 65% found once. The source of this sequence is a woman older than 75 with acute or convalescent COVID-19. The sample was peripheral blood. This chain connects TRBV5-1 to TRBJ1-2; 11 nucleotides align to TRBD1. CDR3 region: CASSLVGTGGGYTF. In nucleotides, the CDR3 is TGCGCCAGCAGCTTGGTCGGGACAGGGGGTGGCTACACCTTC.